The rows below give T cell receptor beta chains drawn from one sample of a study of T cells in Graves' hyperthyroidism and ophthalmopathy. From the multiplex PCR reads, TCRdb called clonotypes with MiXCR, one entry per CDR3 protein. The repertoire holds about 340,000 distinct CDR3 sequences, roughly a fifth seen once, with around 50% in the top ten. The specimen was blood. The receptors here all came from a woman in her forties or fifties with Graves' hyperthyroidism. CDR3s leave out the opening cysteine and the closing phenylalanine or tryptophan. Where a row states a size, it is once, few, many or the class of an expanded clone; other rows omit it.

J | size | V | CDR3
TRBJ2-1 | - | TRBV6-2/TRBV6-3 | ASSSGTARANEQF
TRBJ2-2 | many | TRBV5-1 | ASSSTSGAGELF
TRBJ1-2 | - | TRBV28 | ASRLAARGYT
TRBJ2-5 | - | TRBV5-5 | ASSLEGLAKETQY
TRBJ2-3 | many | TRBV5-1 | ASSSIPAGDTQY
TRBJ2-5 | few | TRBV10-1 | ASSEPRLRARETQY
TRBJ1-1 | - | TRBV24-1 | ATSDPRVGNTEAF
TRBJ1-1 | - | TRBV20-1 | SARARTGVNTEAF
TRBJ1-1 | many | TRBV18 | ASSPREGTGTEAF
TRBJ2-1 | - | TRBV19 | ASRPPGLSSYNEQF
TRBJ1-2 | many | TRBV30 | AWSVRAEQRYGYT
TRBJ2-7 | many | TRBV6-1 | ASRLAGPGVEQY
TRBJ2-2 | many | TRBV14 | ASSQVGLSGGELF
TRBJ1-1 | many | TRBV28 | AAGISGYTEAF
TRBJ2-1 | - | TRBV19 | ASSLMGLAMVEQF
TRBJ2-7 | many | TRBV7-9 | ASSSIGGHEQY
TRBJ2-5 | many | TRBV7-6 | ASSLAVRQETQY
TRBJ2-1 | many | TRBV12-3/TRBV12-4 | ASSLRAGLRTSGRSSYNEQF
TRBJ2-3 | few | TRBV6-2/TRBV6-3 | ASSEDRGLGTDTQY
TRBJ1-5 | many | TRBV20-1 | SASSGIPPQH
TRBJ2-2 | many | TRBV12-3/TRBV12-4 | ASSFVKGGRVTGELF
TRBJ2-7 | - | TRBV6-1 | ASSEEDRLNYEQY
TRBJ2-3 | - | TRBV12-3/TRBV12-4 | ASSFRDRGRNTQY
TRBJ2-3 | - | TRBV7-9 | ASTAGTSTDTQY
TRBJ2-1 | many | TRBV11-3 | ASSSSGHTYNEQF
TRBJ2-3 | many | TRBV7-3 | ASSTRTGTSGARADTQY
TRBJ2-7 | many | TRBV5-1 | ASSLGGRGSDEQY
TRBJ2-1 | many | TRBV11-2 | ASSLTFSGVGSNEQF
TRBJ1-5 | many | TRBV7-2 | ASSVRQGVGGQPQH
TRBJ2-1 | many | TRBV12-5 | ASAEPRSSYNEQF
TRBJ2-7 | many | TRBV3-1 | ASSQEWGGNHEQY
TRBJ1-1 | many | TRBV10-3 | AIRMTGDQGAF
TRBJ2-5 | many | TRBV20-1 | SAGPGGAGETQY
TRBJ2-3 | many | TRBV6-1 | ASSPRGLAGGFQSTQY
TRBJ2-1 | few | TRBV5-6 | ASRGIENEQF
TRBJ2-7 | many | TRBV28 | ASSLGYSYEQY
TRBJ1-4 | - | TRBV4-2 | ASSQAEGATNEKLF
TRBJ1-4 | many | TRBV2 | ASNSPAANEKLF
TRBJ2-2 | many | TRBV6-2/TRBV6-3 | ASSEGRNTGELF
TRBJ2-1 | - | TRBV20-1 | SPLAVHPYNEQF
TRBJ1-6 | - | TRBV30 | AWSVQGHSALH
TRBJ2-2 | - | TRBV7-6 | ASSLAGTSGRSVGELF
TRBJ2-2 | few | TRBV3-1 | ASSLALAGNTGELF
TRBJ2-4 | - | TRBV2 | ASSEWGAKNIQY
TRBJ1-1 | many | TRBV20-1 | SARVRQGTEAF